A selection of T cell receptor beta chains follows, all from one sample in a study of T-cell reconstitution after alpha-beta-depleted transplantation in children. TCRdb used MiXCR to reprocess the PCR reads, holding one entry per CDR3 protein. Here the sample spans some 590,000 distinct CDR3 sequences, roughly a tenth being singletons. The sequencing here drew on PBMCs from the stem cell graft donor, taken from the stem cell graft. The source is a human donor who donated a stem cell graft to a child with acute myeloid leukemia. CDR3s include the opening cysteine and the closing phenylalanine or tryptophan. The D gene is left open where the match is weak. Clone size, where shown, is once, few, many, or a class for clones that have expanded.

d_call,j_call,clone_size,v_call,cdr3_aa,cdr3_nt
.,TRBJ2-6,many,TRBV11-2,CASSPRLVGALGANVLTF,TGTGCCAGCAGCCCTAGACTAGTTGGGGCTCTCGGGGCCAACGTCCTGACTTTC
.,TRBJ2-7,many,TRBV29-1,CSVARELSYEQYF,TGCAGCGTTGCTAGGGAACTCTCCTACGAGCAGTACTTC
TRBD2,TRBJ2-3,.,TRBV20-1,CSARVGGRTTDTQYF,TGCAGTGCTAGAGTGGGCGGGAGAACCACAGATACGCAGTATTTT
.,TRBJ2-2,many,TRBV10-3,CAISGGADAGELFF,TGTGCCATCAGTGGGGGTGCAGACGCCGGGGAGCTGTTTTTT
.,TRBJ2-7,.,TRBV3-1,CASTLRGTVSYEQYF,TGTGCCAGCACCCTCCGCGGGACGGTCTCCTACGAGCAGTACTTC
TRBD2,TRBJ2-1,.,TRBV20-1,CCAYGLARSSYNEQFF,TGCTGCGCTTATGGACTAGCCCGTAGCTCCTACAATGAGCAGTTCTTC
TRBD1,TRBJ1-5,.,TRBV7-8,CASSSYRGQGRDQPQHF,TGTGCCAGCAGCTCCTACCGTGGACAGGGGAGGGATCAGCCCCAGCATTTT
.,TRBJ1-2,few,TRBV12-3/TRBV12-4,CASSFGQLNYGYTF,TGTGCCAGCAGTTTTGGACAGCTAAACTATGGCTACACCTTC
TRBD2,TRBJ2-6,.,TRBV4-2,CASSPPLAGTSGANVLTF,TGTGCCAGCAGCCCCCCACTAGCGGGAACGAGCGGGGCCAACGTCCTGACTTTC
TRBD1,TRBJ2-1,few,TRBV3-1,CASSLGQGAGSEQFF,TGTGCCAGCAGCCTTGGACAGGGGGCCGGGAGTGAGCAGTTCTTC
.,TRBJ1-1,.,TRBV6-1,CASTVHHGGGEAFF,TGTGCCAGCACCGTACATCATGGGGGGGGTGAAGCTTTCTTT
TRBD1,TRBJ2-2,.,TRBV29-1,CSVGGQGRENTGELFF,TGCAGCGTTGGGGGACAGGGACGGGAAAACACCGGGGAGCTGTTTTTT
.,TRBJ2-7,.,TRBV11-2,CASSQSSGASSYEQYF,TGTGCCAGCAGCCAAAGTAGCGGAGCGAGCTCCTACGAGCAGTACTTC
.,TRBJ2-5,many,TRBV20-1,CSARGHELFQETQYF,TGCAGTGCCCGAGGACACGAACTATTCCAAGAGACCCAGTACTTC
TRBD2,TRBJ2-3,many,TRBV9,CASSATSAFADTQYF,TGTGCCAGCAGTGCGACTAGCGCCTTTGCAGATACGCAGTATTTT
.,TRBJ2-5,.,TRBV5-6,CASAPWQRETQYF,TGTGCCAGCGCCCCCTGGCAGAGAGAGACCCAGTACTTC
.,TRBJ1-4,many,TRBV11-2,CASSLDPRGIGNEKLFF,TGTGCCAGCAGCTTAGATCCCCGGGGGATTGGTAATGAAAAACTGTTTTTT
TRBD2,TRBJ2-5,.,TRBV11-1,CASEPSGSLGETQYF,TGTGCCAGCGAGCCTAGCGGGAGTTTGGGAGAGACCCAGTACTTC
.,TRBJ2-7,few,TRBV10-3,CAISDPLGAGAYEQYF,TGTGCCATCAGTGATCCCTTGGGGGCGGGAGCTTACGAGCAGTACTTC
.,TRBJ1-1,many,TRBV29-1,CSVEHGVAEAFF,TGCAGCGTTGAACACGGGGTCGCTGAAGCTTTCTTT
TRBD2,TRBJ2-1,many,TRBV7-9,CASSPGTSGEQFF,TGTGCCAGCAGCCCCGGGACTAGCGGTGAGCAGTTCTTC
.,TRBJ2-2,many,TRBV29-1,CSVRTVPGELFF,TGCAGCGTTAGGACAGTCCCCGGGGAGCTGTTTTTT
.,TRBJ2-7,many,TRBV20-1,CSAKGLNYEQYF,TGCAGTGCAAAGGGACTTAACTACGAGCAGTACTTC
TRBD2,TRBJ2-5,few,TRBV20-1,CSARSLAGGSFKETQYF,TGCAGTGCTAGGAGCCTAGCGGGAGGATCATTTAAAGAGACCCAGTACTTC
TRBD1,TRBJ1-5,.,TRBV6-1,CASSEGLGQGPRPQHF,TGTGCCAGCAGTGAAGGGTTGGGACAGGGACCCCGGCCCCAGCATTTT
TRBD2,TRBJ2-7,few,TRBV7-6,CASQRREGSYEQYF,TGTGCCAGCCAACGCCGGGAGGGATCCTACGAGCAGTACTTC
.,TRBJ2-7,few,TRBV4-1,CASSQQPGLSTYEQYF,TGCGCCAGCAGCCAACAGCCCGGGCTAAGCACCTACGAGCAGTACTTC
TRBD1,TRBJ2-1,.,TRBV20-1,CSALGQGVDNEQFF,TGCAGTGCTTTGGGACAGGGGGTTGACAATGAGCAGTTCTTC
TRBD2,TRBJ2-1,.,TRBV7-2,CASSSRTSGRGSSYNEQFF,TGTGCCAGCAGCTCCCGGACTAGCGGGAGGGGGAGCTCCTACAATGAGCAGTTCTTC
TRBD1,TRBJ1-1,.,TRBV20-1,CSARPPQGWGTEAFF,TGCAGTGCTAGACCTCCACAGGGGTGGGGCACTGAAGCTTTCTTT
TRBD2,TRBJ2-3,.,TRBV6-2/TRBV6-3,CASSYENPARDYPESADTQYF,TGTGCCAGCAGTTACGAGAACCCAGCCCGGGACTACCCCGAGAGCGCAGATACGCAGTATTTT
.,TRBJ1-6,.,TRBV7-6,CASSLRGRVLSPLHF,TGTGCCAGCAGCTTACGGGGCAGGGTGCTTTCACCCCTCCACTTT
.,TRBJ2-5,few,TRBV28,CASSPTGTADMETQYF,TGTGCCAGCAGCCCCACCGGGACTGCCGACATGGAGACCCAGTACTTC
.,TRBJ1-5,few,TRBV6-1,CASRHIDINQPQHF,TGTGCCAGCCGGCACATAGACATTAATCAGCCCCAGCATTTT
.,TRBJ1-1,.,TRBV20-1,CSASSRETEAFF,TGCAGTGCTAGCTCCAGGGAAACTGAAGCTTTCTTT
.,TRBJ1-1,.,TRBV2,CASSGEFEAFF,TGTGCCAGCAGTGGAGAGTTTGAGGCTTTCTTT
.,TRBJ2-3,many,TRBV20-1,CSAHRDSLDTQYF,TGCAGTGCTCACCGGGACTCCCTGGATACGCAGTATTTT
TRBD1,TRBJ2-3,few,TRBV20-1,CSARKTGVFGTDTQYF,TGCAGTGCTAGGAAGACAGGGGTGTTTGGCACAGATACGCAGTATTTT
TRBD1,TRBJ2-5,.,TRBV20-1,CSARDAIRQGNFQETQYF,TGCAGTGCTAGAGATGCGATTAGACAGGGGAACTTCCAAGAGACCCAGTACTTC
.,TRBJ2-1,.,TRBV5-1,CASSFRQENYNEQFF,TGCGCCAGCAGCTTCAGACAGGAAAATTACAATGAGCAGTTCTTC
.,TRBJ2-7,many,TRBV7-9,CASSLLQGGTYEQYF,TGTGCCAGCAGCTTATTACAGGGCGGGACCTACGAGCAGTACTTC
TRBD1,TRBJ1-5,.,TRBV4-2,CASSLGTGADFDQPQHF,TGTGCCAGCAGCCTAGGGACAGGGGCGGACTTCGATCAGCCCCAGCATTTT
.,TRBJ1-1,few,TRBV12-3/TRBV12-4,CASSLAPELEAFF,TGTGCCAGCAGTTTAGCGCCCGAACTAGAAGCTTTCTTT
TRBD2,TRBJ2-1,few,TRBV6-5,CASSYSSSAGDILIEQFF,TGTGCCAGCAGTTACTCGAGCTCGGCGGGAGATATCCTCATTGAGCAGTTCTTC
TRBD2,TRBJ2-7,many,TRBV20-1,CSAEGLAGEGEQYF,TGCAGTGCTGAGGGACTAGCGGGAGAGGGCGAGCAGTACTTC
.,TRBJ2-1,.,TRBV7-3,CASSPRLGLSYNEQFF,TGTGCCAGCAGCCCCCGTTTGGGTCTCTCCTACAATGAGCAGTTCTTC
.,TRBJ2-5,many,TRBV25-1,CASSEYSGQRETQYF,TGTGCCAGCAGTGAATATAGCGGACAGAGGGAGACCCAGTACTTC
.,TRBJ2-3,many,TRBV5-1,CASSLLQGRTDTQYF,TGCGCCAGCAGCTTGTTACAGGGGAGGACAGATACGCAGTATTTT
.,TRBJ1-1,.,TRBV5-5,CASSLAIADATEAFF,TGTGCCAGCAGCTTGGCCATTGCAGACGCTACTGAAGCTTTCTTT
.,TRBJ2-2,few,TRBV20-1,CSASRTRRNRGELFF,TGCAGTGCTAGTCGGACCCGACGGAACCGCGGGGAGCTGTTTTTT
TRBD2,TRBJ2-3,.,TRBV2,CASSQRGSTDTQYF,TGTGCCAGCAGCCAGCGGGGAAGCACAGATACGCAGTATTTT